The rows below give T cell receptor beta chains drawn from one sample of a study of T cell responses to AZD1222 COVID-19 vaccine. Produced via immunoSEQ multiplex PCR; TCRdb's table is partial and in-frame only. The sample holds around 160,000 clones, 88% seen once. The material was peripheral blood, obtained on day 0 of AZD1222 vaccination. Receptors originate from an adult in good health. Both conserved end residues are trimmed from each CDR3. The order of the fields is CDR3 protein, V gene, clone size, J gene, CDR3 length. Part of the rows lack a size; the others show once, few, many or a class for expanded clones.

CDR3 protein: ASSYQGGGNQPQH
V gene: TRBV2
clone size: .
J gene: TRBJ1-5
CDR3 length: 13

CDR3 protein: ASSNSGTSGGGPYEQY
V gene: TRBV5-1
clone size: .
J gene: TRBJ2-7
CDR3 length: 16

CDR3 protein: AISERSYPEAF
V gene: TRBV10-3
clone size: .
J gene: TRBJ1-1
CDR3 length: 11

CDR3 protein: ASSWSGGLYGYT
V gene: TRBV27
clone size: .
J gene: TRBJ1-2
CDR3 length: 12

CDR3 protein: ASSYGTGANVLT
V gene: TRBV28
clone size: .
J gene: TRBJ2-6
CDR3 length: 12

CDR3 protein: ASSVQKGGQETQY
V gene: TRBV18
clone size: once
J gene: TRBJ2-5
CDR3 length: 13

CDR3 protein: ASRGDRGGYT
V gene: TRBV2
clone size: .
J gene: TRBJ1-2
CDR3 length: 10

CDR3 protein: ASSLALTGTYEQY
V gene: TRBV11-2
clone size: .
J gene: TRBJ2-7
CDR3 length: 13

CDR3 protein: ASSLAGRYTEAF
V gene: TRBV11-1
clone size: .
J gene: TRBJ1-1
CDR3 length: 12

CDR3 protein: ASSPSRTDTQY
V gene: TRBV19
clone size: .
J gene: TRBJ2-3
CDR3 length: 11

CDR3 protein: ASSINSGGAKETQY
V gene: TRBV19
clone size: .
J gene: TRBJ2-5
CDR3 length: 14

CDR3 protein: ASSPSMNTEAF
V gene: TRBV18
clone size: .
J gene: TRBJ1-1
CDR3 length: 11

CDR3 protein: ASSFLRRDNEQF
V gene: TRBV27
clone size: once
J gene: TRBJ2-1
CDR3 length: 12

CDR3 protein: ASSPSTSGTANTEAF
V gene: TRBV18
clone size: .
J gene: TRBJ1-1
CDR3 length: 15

CDR3 protein: SALPGVPNEKLF
V gene: TRBV29-1
clone size: once
J gene: TRBJ1-4
CDR3 length: 12

CDR3 protein: ASSGQFDTEAF
V gene: TRBV18
clone size: .
J gene: TRBJ1-1
CDR3 length: 11

CDR3 protein: ASSPWTGVAGELF
V gene: TRBV5-8
clone size: .
J gene: TRBJ2-2
CDR3 length: 13

CDR3 protein: ASSEGTGGNGYT
V gene: TRBV5-1
clone size: .
J gene: TRBJ1-2
CDR3 length: 12

CDR3 protein: ASSPGTHNYGYT
V gene: TRBV7-2
clone size: .
J gene: TRBJ1-2
CDR3 length: 12

CDR3 protein: ASAPGSYEQY
V gene: TRBV28
clone size: .
J gene: TRBJ2-7
CDR3 length: 10

CDR3 protein: ASSPSQGYSGNTIY
V gene: TRBV18
clone size: .
J gene: TRBJ1-3
CDR3 length: 14

CDR3 protein: ASSLVPAAPQH
V gene: TRBV7-9
clone size: .
J gene: TRBJ1-5
CDR3 length: 11

CDR3 protein: ASSPAPIGIQY
V gene: TRBV7-2
clone size: few
J gene: TRBJ2-4
CDR3 length: 11

CDR3 protein: ASSPRGGYGYT
V gene: TRBV11-2
clone size: few
J gene: TRBJ1-2
CDR3 length: 11

CDR3 protein: ASSQDRDAGRRGYGYT
V gene: TRBV4-3
clone size: few
J gene: TRBJ1-2
CDR3 length: 16

CDR3 protein: ASSLSGGEPQH
V gene: TRBV7-8
clone size: .
J gene: TRBJ1-5
CDR3 length: 11

CDR3 protein: ASRSRPDSYGYT
V gene: TRBV6-5
clone size: few
J gene: TRBJ1-2
CDR3 length: 12

CDR3 protein: SVEKVDRGRHRNTIY
V gene: TRBV29-1
clone size: .
J gene: TRBJ1-3
CDR3 length: 15

CDR3 protein: ASSDRGRDEKLF
V gene: TRBV19
clone size: once
J gene: TRBJ1-4
CDR3 length: 12

CDR3 protein: ASRGTGMGGYT
V gene: TRBV27
clone size: once
J gene: TRBJ1-2
CDR3 length: 11

CDR3 protein: ASSLGGGGAVADTQY
V gene: TRBV7-2
clone size: .
J gene: TRBJ2-3
CDR3 length: 15